Shown below are 2 T cell receptor beta chains from a single sample sequenced in a study of regulatory dendritic cells for organ transplantation. Using immunoSEQ multiplex PCR, the repertoire was profiled, and TCRdb retains in-frame clones only, with some absent. The table records 35,000 to 40,000 clones, about 93% of them present only once. Sequenced material: naive CD8+ T cells from blood. Specified subset: CD45RA+ naive T cells. The receptors were gathered from a human donor in good health.

The gene calls are TRBV13 and TRBJ2-1; 10 bases agree with TRBD2. Germline-derived CDR1 and CDR2 are PRHDT and FYEKMQ (reference sequence). Unmatched junction bases numbered 10, after V lost 5 bases and J lost 9 bases. The CDR3 runs 15 residues. Here the CDR3 reads CASSTRSGGAPEQFF. The CDR3 DNA follows: TGTGCCAGCAGCACCCGAAGCGGGGGGGCCCCTGAGCAGTTCTTC. Complete variable domain (other parts from reference TRBV13 and TRBJ2-1): AAGVIQSPRHLIKEKRETATLKCYPIPRHDTVYWYQQGPGQDPQFLISFYEKMQSDKGSIPDRFSAQQFSDYHSELNMSSLELGDSALYFCASSTRSGGAPEQFFGPGTRLTVL.

The chain uses TRBV7-9 and TRBJ2-7; D gene ambiguous. Germline V gene lookup returns CDR1 SEHNR and CDR2 FQNEAQ (reference sequence). Trimming left V 4 bases short and J 5 bases short, with 9 bases between. This CDR3 has 12 residues. CDR3 protein: CASSSTWDEQYF. In DNA, the CDR3 is TGTGCCAGCAGCTCGACTTGGGACGAGCAGTACTTC.